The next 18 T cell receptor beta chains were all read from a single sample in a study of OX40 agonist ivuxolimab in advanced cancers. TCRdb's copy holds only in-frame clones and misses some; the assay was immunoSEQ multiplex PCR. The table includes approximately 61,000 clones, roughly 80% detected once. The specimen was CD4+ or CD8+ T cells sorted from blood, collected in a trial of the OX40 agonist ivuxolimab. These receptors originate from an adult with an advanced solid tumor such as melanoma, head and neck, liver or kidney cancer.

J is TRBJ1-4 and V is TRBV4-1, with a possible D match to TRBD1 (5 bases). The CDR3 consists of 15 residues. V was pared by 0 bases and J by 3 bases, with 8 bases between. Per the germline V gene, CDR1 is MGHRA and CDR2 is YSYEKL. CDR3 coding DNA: TGCGCCAGCAGCCAAGATGGGGCTTCTAATGAAAAACTGTTTTTT. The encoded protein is CASSQDGASNEKLFF.

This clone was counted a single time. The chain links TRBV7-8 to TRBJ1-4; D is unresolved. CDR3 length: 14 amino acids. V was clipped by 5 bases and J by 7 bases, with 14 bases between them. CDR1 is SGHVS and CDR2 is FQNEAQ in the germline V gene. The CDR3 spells CASSVRGRFEKLFF. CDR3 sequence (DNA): TGTGCCAGCAGCGTCCGCGGGAGGTTTGAAAAACTGTTTTTT.

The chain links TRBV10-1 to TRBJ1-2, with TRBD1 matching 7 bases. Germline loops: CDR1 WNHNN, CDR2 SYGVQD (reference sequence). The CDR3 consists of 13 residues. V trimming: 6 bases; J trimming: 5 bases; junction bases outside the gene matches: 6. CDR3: CASSRDSTYGYTF. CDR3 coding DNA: TGCGCCAGCAGCCGGGACAGCACTTATGGCTACACCTTC.

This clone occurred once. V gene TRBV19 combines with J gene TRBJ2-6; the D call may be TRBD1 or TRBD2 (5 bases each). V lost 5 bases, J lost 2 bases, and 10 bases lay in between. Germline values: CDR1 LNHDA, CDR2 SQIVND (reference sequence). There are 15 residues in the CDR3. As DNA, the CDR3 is TGTGCCAGTAGTGCCCTGGGGGCTGGGGCCAACGTCCTGACTTTC. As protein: CASSALGAGANVLTF. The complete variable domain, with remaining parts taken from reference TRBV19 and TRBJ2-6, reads DGGITQSPKYLFRKEGQNVTLSCEQNLNHDAMYWYRQDPGQGLRLIYYSQIVNDFQKGDIAEGYSVSREKKESFPLTVTSAQKNPTAFYLCASSALGAGANVLTFGAGSRLTVL.

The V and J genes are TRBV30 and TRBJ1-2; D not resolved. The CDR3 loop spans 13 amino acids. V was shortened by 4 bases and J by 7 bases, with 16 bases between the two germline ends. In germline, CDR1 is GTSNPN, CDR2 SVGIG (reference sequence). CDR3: CAWTPRSGSGYTF. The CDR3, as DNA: TGTGCCTGGACCCCCCGGTCGGGAAGTGGCTACACCTTC.

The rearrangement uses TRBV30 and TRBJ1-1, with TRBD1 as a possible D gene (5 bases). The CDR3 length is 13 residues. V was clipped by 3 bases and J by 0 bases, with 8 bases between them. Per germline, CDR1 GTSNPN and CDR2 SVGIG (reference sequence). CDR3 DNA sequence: TGTGCCTGGAGCGGGACTTTGAACACTGAAGCTTTCTTT. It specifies CAWSGTLNTEAFF.

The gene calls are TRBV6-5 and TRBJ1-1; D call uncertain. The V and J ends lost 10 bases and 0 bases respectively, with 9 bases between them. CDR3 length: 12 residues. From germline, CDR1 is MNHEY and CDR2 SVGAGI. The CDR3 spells CATKTVNTEAFF. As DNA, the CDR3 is TGTGCCACGAAGACGGTGAACACTGAAGCTTTCTTT.

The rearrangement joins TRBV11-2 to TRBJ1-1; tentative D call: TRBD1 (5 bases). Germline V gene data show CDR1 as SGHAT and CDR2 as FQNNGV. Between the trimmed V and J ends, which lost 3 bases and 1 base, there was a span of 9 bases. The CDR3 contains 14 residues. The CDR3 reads CASSFRQPNTEAFF. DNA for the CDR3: TGTGCCAGCAGCTTCCGACAGCCGAACACTGAAGCTTTCTTT.

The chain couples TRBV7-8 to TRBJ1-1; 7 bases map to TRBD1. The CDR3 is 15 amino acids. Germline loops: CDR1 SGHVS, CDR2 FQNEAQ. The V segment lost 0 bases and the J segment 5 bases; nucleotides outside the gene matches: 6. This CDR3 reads CASSLAQTGWTEAFF. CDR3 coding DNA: TGTGCCAGCAGCTTAGCTCAGACAGGGTGGACTGAAGCTTTCTTT.

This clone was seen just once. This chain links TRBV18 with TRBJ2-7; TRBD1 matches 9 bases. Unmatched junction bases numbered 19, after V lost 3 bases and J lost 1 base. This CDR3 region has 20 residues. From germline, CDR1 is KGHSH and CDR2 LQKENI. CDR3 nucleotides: TGTGCCAGCTCACCCGGACAGGGAAGAACAACAGGGGGCCCTTCCTACGAGCAGTACTTC. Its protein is CASSPGQGRTTGGPSYEQYF.

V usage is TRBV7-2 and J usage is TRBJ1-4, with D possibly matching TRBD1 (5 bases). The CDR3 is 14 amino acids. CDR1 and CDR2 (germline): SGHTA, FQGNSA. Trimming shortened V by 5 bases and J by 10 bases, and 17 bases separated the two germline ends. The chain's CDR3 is CASSQDGPGGKLFF. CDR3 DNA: TGTGCCAGCAGCCAGGACGGACCGGGGGGAAAACTGTTTTTT. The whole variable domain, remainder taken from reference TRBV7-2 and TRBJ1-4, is GAGVSQSPSNKVTEKGKDVELRCDPISGHTALYWYRQSLGQGLEFLIYFQGNSAPDKSGLPSDRFSAERTGGSVSTLTIQRTQQEDSAVYLCASSQDGPGGKLFFGSGTQLSVL.

CDR3 in amino acids: CASSQVPGLAGGRQFF. DNA for the CDR3: TGTGCCAGCAGCCAAGTTCCGGGACTAGCGGGGGGGCGGCAGTTCTTC. The chain combines TRBV14 with TRBJ2-1; 16 positions agree with TRBD2. Germline CDR1 and CDR2: SGHDN and FVKESK. Germline trimming cut 1 base from V and 12 bases from J; bases unmatched to any gene: 6. This CDR3 region has 16 residues. Filled out from reference TRBV14 and TRBJ2-1, the complete variable domain reads EAGVTQFPSHSVIEKGQTVTLRCDPISGHDNLYWYRRVMGKEIKFLLHFVKESKQDESGMPNNRFLAERTGGTYSTLKVQPAELEDSGVYFCASSQVPGLAGGRQFFGPGTRLTVL.

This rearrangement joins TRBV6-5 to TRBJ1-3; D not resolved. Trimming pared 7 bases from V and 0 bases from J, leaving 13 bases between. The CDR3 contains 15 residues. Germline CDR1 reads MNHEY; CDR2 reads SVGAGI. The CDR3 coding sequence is TGTGCCAGCAAATCGACGGCATACTCTGGAAACACCATATATTTT. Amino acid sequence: CASKSTAYSGNTIYF.

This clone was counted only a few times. The CDR3 here is CASSLGGNGYTF. The CDR3 DNA reads as TGTGCCAGTTCCCTTGGAGGAAATGGCTACACCTTC. The chain combines TRBV19 with TRBJ1-2; unclear D gene. Germline loops: CDR1 LNHDA, CDR2 SQIVND (reference sequence). This CDR3 region has 12 residues. V was clipped by 8 bases and J by 6 bases, with 13 bases between them.

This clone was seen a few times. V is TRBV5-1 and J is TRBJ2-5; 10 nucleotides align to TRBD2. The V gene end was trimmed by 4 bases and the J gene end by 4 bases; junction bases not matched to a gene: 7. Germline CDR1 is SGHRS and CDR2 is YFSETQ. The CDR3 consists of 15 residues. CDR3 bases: TGCGCCAGCAGCAATCTAGCGGGGGATATAGAGACCCAGTACTTC. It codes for CASSNLAGDIETQYF.

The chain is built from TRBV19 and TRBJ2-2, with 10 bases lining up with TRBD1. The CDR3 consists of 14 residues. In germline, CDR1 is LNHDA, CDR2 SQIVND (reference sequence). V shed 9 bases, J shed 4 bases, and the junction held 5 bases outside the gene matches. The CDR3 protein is CASNRQGATGELFF. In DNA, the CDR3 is TGTGCCAGCAACAGACAGGGGGCCACCGGGGAGCTGTTTTTT.

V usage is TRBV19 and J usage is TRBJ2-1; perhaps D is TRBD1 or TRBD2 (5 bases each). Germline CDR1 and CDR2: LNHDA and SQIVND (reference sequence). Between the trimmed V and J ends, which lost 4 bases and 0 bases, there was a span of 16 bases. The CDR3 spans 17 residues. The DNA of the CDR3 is TGTGCCAGTAGTACCTGGACCGGGACCCCCTCCTACAATGAGCAGTTCTTC. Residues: CASSTWTGTPSYNEQFF. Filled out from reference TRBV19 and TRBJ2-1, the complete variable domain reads DGGITQSPKYLFRKEGQNVTLSCEQNLNHDAMYWYRQDPGQGLRLIYYSQIVNDFQKGDIAEGYSVSREKKESFPLTVTSAQKNPTAFYLCASSTWTGTPSYNEQFFGPGTRLTVL.

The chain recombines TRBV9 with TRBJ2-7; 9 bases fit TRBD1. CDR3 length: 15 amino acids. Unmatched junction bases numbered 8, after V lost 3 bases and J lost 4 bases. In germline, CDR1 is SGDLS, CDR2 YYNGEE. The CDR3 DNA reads TGTGCCAGCAGCGCCACAGGGGGCGCTAGGTACGAGCAGTACTTC. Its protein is CASSATGGARYEQYF. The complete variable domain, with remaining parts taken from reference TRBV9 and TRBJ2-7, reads DSGVTQTPKHLITATGQRVTLRCSPRSGDLSVYWYQQSLDQGLQFLIQYYNGEERAKGNILERFSAQQFPDLHSELNLSSLELGDSALYFCASSATGGARYEQYFGPGTRLTVT.